This T cell receptor (beta chain) appears in the sequencing data of a study of T cell responses to AZD1222 COVID-19 vaccine. In germline, CDR1 is SEHNR, CDR2 FQNEAQ (reference sequence). V shed 2 bases and J 4 bases; nucleotides not matched to a gene: 7. The CDR3 totals 16 residues. Study-wide findings and caveats: Donors were chiefly white British, with a greater number of females, and clonal diversity was perhaps underestimated.

This clone counts as medium-sized. What it binds is unknown. Clones were sequenced by immunoSEQ multiplex PCR, and TCRdb holds only the in-frame ones, with some missing. The sample includes over 100,000 clones, more than 80% seen only once; the top ten take about 3%. Sequences were derived from peripheral blood, sampled on day 0 of AZD1222 vaccination. The receptor was derived from an adult in good health. The rearrangement joins TRBV7-9 to TRBJ1-3; TRBD1 agrees at 8 bases. CDR3 sequence reads: CASSLNPRTGGNTIYF. CDR3 coding DNA: TGTGCCAGCAGCTTAAACCCTCGGACAGGGGGAAACACCATATATTTT.